The entry below gives a single TCR beta chain sequence along with its context. Its antigen is unidentified. This may stem from a read error, because a much larger clone lies one nucleotide away. V was cut by 1 base and J by 0 bases, with 9 bases left in between. The CDR3 totals 15 residues. Germline CDR1 reads SGHNT; CDR2 reads YENEEA. The data stem from a study of T cells in Graves' hyperthyroidism and ophthalmopathy. Stable disease denoted Graves' hyperthyroidism without ophthalmopathy progression within 18 months. Any patient presenting with uncontrolled infection, other autoimmune disease, pregnancy or lactation was left out. Diagnoses were established using clinical symptoms, serum thyroxine and TRAb, thyroid ultrasound and orbital computed tomography. Amplification of TCR beta CDR3 regions was performed using RNA transcripts as template. HTBI primers were employed in a first-round RT-PCR of the TCR CDR3. Each CDR3 protein is one row after TCRdb ran MiXCR on the multiplex PCR reads. Among 200,000 to 250,000 distinct CDR3 sequences listed, less than 20% were seen once.

Points from the study as a whole: Blood samples included most of the expanded thyroid clonotypes exceeding 0.001.

The source is a woman aged 45-60 years with Graves' hyperthyroidism. The chain is built from TRBV11-3 and TRBJ1-1; D is unresolved. The sample taken for sequencing was blood. The CDR3: CASSLVGQVNTEAFF. The CDR3 nucleotides are TGTGCCAGCAGCTTAGTAGGTCAGGTGAACACTGAAGCTTTCTTT.